These T cell receptor beta chains were read from a single sample in a study of cytomegalovirus exposure and HLA in healthy donors. Here immunoSEQ multiplex PCR was the method, and the copy in TCRdb shows in-frame clones only, minus some. The sample holds some 150,000 clones; around 68% are singletons and the top ten take just under 3%. What was sequenced was PBMCs. These receptor sequences come from a man aged 40-49 years in good health and CMV-seronegative. CDR3s include the opening cysteine and the closing phenylalanine or tryptophan. D genes are given only for firm matches. The size entry is marked missing in some rows and otherwise reads once, few, many or a size class.

j_call clone_size d_call v_call cdr3_aa cdr3_nt
TRBJ2-2 once . TRBV2 CASTPGRSEGELFF TGTGCCAGCACCCCAGGGCGCTCGGAGGGGGAGCTGTTTTTT
TRBJ1-1 few TRBD1 TRBV29-1 CSVVFDRVNTEAFF TGCAGCGTTGTATTCGACAGGGTGAACACTGAAGCTTTCTTT
TRBJ2-6 . TRBD1 TRBV4-1 CASSQELLRGQGASGANVLTF TGCGCCAGCAGCCAAGAATTGCTCAGGGGACAGGGGGCGTCTGGGGCCAACGTCCTGACTTTC
TRBJ2-7 . . TRBV19 CATSSTARVEQYF TGTGCCACCTCATCGACAGCAAGGGTCGAGCAGTACTTC
TRBJ2-1 . TRBD2 TRBV18 CASSPPGVSGTLLSYFREQFF TGTGCCAGCTCACCACCGGGAGTTAGCGGGACTCTTTTGTCATATTTTCGGGAGCAGTTCTTC
TRBJ1-6 . TRBD1 TRBV19 CASSPGQGLGPLHF TGTGCCAGTAGTCCTGGACAGGGCCTTGGGCCCCTCCACTTT
TRBJ2-1 . TRBD1 TRBV19 CAIKACRDRERHYNEQFF TGTGCTATTAAGGCCTGCCGGGACAGGGAGAGACACTACAATGAGCAGTTCTTC
TRBJ1-5 . TRBD1 TRBV4-1 CASSQDGAGGFQPQHF TGCGCCAGCAGCCAAGATGGCGCAGGGGGCTTTCAGCCCCAGCATTTT
TRBJ1-5 few . TRBV9 CASSLEGGNQPQHF TGTGCCAGCAGCTTAGAGGGAGGCAATCAGCCCCAGCATTTT
TRBJ2-5 . TRBD2 TRBV7-2 CASSLVRRESGTQYF TGTGCCAGCAGCTTAGTGCGGCGGGAGAGTGGGACCCAGTACTTC
TRBJ2-2 . . TRBV7-9 CSSSLALAGSNTGELFF TGTTCCAGCAGCTTAGCGCTTGCGGGATCGAACACCGGGGAGCTGTTTTTT
TRBJ1-5 few . TRBV6-5 CASSEANRQPQHF TGTGCCAGCAGTGAAGCGAACAGGCAGCCCCAGCATTTT
TRBJ2-3 . TRBD2 TRBV29-1 CSVGLALRGDTDTQYF TGCAGCGTTGGACTAGCGCTGCGAGGAGACACAGATACGCAGTATTTT
TRBJ2-7 . . TRBV7-2 CASSLVSRDEQYF TGTGCCAGCAGCTTAGTCTCACGGGACGAGCAGTACTTC
TRBJ2-2 few . TRBV2 CASSERTGPGELFF TGTGCCAGCAGTGAAAGAACAGGGCCCGGGGAGCTGTTTTTT
TRBJ2-7 . TRBD1 TRBV7-9 CASSAFPGGSSYEQYF TGTGCCAGCAGCGCATTCCCAGGGGGTAGCTCCTACGAGCAGTACTTC
TRBJ1-4 . TRBD1 TRBV30 CCGARGRNEKLFF TGTTGTGGCGCCAGGGGGCGGAATGAAAAACTGTTTTTT
TRBJ2-7 . . TRBV4-2 CASSQDRDSSYEQYF TGTGCCAGCAGCCAAGATCGGGATAGCTCCTACGAGCAGTACTTC
TRBJ1-5 . . TRBV6-1 CASSRSRGNNQPQHF TGTGCCAGCAGCCGGTCGAGGGGGAACAATCAGCCCCAGCATTTT
TRBJ1-5 . . TRBV7-2 CASSFQNQPQHF TGTGCCAGCAGCTTCCAGAATCAGCCCCAGCATTTT
TRBJ2-3 . TRBD2 TRBV5-1 CASSLEGLAGGTDTQYF TGCGCCAGCAGCTTGGAGGGACTAGCGGGCGGCACAGATACGCAGTATTTT
TRBJ2-7 . . TRBV27 CASSFRVDSYEQYF TGTGCCAGCAGTTTTCGGGTAGACTCCTACGAGCAGTACTTC
TRBJ1-4 . . TRBV7-9 CSSSLYEKLFF TGTTCCAGCAGCCTGTATGAAAAACTGTTTTTT
TRBJ1-2 . . TRBV19 CASSQDSFYGYTF TGTGCCAGTAGTCAGGACAGCTTCTATGGCTACACCTTC
TRBJ1-5 . TRBD1 TRBV7-2 CASSLRGREPQHF TGTGCCAGCAGCCTCAGGGGGCGAGAACCCCAGCATTTT
TRBJ1-4 few . TRBV5-5 CASSPVGGLGEKLFF TGTGCCAGCAGCCCCGTTGGGGGCCTTGGGGAAAAACTGTTTTTT
TRBJ1-4 few . TRBV28 CASSLFGEVYEKLFF TGTGCCAGCAGTTTATTTGGGGAGGTTTATGAAAAACTGTTTTTT
TRBJ2-1 . . TRBV28 CASWAGNRPEQFF TGTGCCAGCTGGGCAGGGAATCGACCTGAGCAGTTCTTC
TRBJ1-5 . . TRBV10-1 CASSGRRGNQPQHF TGCGCCAGCAGTGGGCGGAGGGGCAATCAGCCCCAGCATTTT
TRBJ2-7 . . TRBV7-2 CASSLDGPDYEQYF TGTGCCAGCAGCTTAGATGGGCCAGACTACGAGCAGTACTTC
TRBJ2-2 . . TRBV5-1 CASSLDSGVHTGELFF TGCGCCAGCAGCTTGGATTCGGGGGTCCACACCGGGGAGCTGTTTTTT
TRBJ2-1 . TRBD2 TRBV2 CAGLAGEYNEQFF TGTGCCGGCCTCGCGGGGGAATACAATGAGCAGTTCTTC
TRBJ2-5 . . TRBV7-2 CASSLAGGPEETQYF TGTGCCAGCAGCTTAGCGGGGGGGCCCGAAGAGACCCAGTACTTC
TRBJ1-1 . . TRBV2 CASSGRTAEAFF TGTGCCAGCAGTGGAAGGACAGCCGAAGCTTTCTTT
TRBJ2-1 . TRBD2 TRBV5-1 CASSILAGVPGSYNEQFF TGCGCCAGCAGCATTCTAGCGGGAGTCCCGGGCTCCTACAATGAGCAGTTCTTC
TRBJ2-3 . . TRBV4-3 CASSLQSPDTQYF TGCGCCAGCAGCCTCCAGTCCCCAGATACGCAGTATTTT
TRBJ2-1 . TRBD1 TRBV6-5 CASSSPGQRRNEQFF TGTGCCAGCAGTTCTCCGGGACAGAGGCGCAATGAGCAGTTCTTC
TRBJ1-5 . . TRBV5-8 CASIPLWGRGSKSNQPQHF TGTGCCAGCATCCCGCTTTGGGGGCGGGGGAGTAAAAGCAATCAGCCCCAGCATTTT
TRBJ2-5 . . TRBV9 CASSVAVGGETQYF TGTGCCAGCAGCGTAGCGGTCGGAGGAGAGACCCAGTACTTC
TRBJ2-7 . . TRBV6-6 CASRSRSSEKEQYF TGTGCCAGCAGAAGCCGGTCTAGCGAGAAGGAGCAGTACTTC
TRBJ2-5 few . TRBV6-1 CASSTRGQETQYF TGTGCCAGCAGTACCAGGGGTCAAGAGACCCAGTACTTC
TRBJ2-1 few TRBD2 TRBV5-6 CASSSPAGGEQFF TGTGCCAGCAGCTCCCCCGCGGGGGGTGAGCAGTTCTTC
TRBJ2-3 few . TRBV7-3 CASSRTGTDTQYF TGTGCCAGCAGCCGTACAGGGACAGATACGCAGTATTTT
TRBJ2-7 . TRBD2 TRBV30 CAWSGLAGGYEQYF TGTGCCTGGAGCGGACTAGCGGGAGGTTACGAGCAGTACTTC
TRBJ2-2 . TRBD2 TRBV11-1 CASSLVGLADTGELFF TGTGCCAGCAGCTTAGTGGGACTAGCCGACACCGGGGAGCTGTTTTTT
TRBJ1-6 . TRBD1 TRBV4-1 CASSQPTGGNSPLHF TGCGCCAGCAGCCAACCGACAGGGGGGAATTCACCCCTCCACTTT
TRBJ1-1 . . TRBV7-9 CSSSVSGVSTEAFF TGTTCCAGCAGCGTTAGCGGGGTAAGCACTGAAGCTTTCTTT
TRBJ2-7 . . TRBV9 CASSAEVGQIYEQYF TGTGCCAGCAGCGCTGAAGTTGGACAGATCTACGAGCAGTACTTC
TRBJ2-7 . . TRBV19 CASSIPSGSAYEQYF TGTGCCAGTAGTATCCCAAGTGGCTCCGCCTACGAGCAGTACTTC
TRBJ2-2 . . TRBV9 CASSEGGSAGLRGELFF TGTGCCAGCAGCGAGGGAGGTTCGGCAGGGCTGCGCGGGGAGCTGTTTTTT
TRBJ1-2 . TRBD1 TRBV5-1 CASSFRDSYGYTF TGCGCCAGCAGCTTCCGGGACAGCTATGGCTACACCTTC